One and the same sample provided the 15 T cell receptor beta chains below, sequenced in a study of cytomegalovirus exposure and HLA in healthy donors. PCR amplification relied on 60 Vbeta primers (plus 13 Jbeta primers). The data were produced by immunoSEQ multiplex PCR, yet TCRdb's version contains in-frame clones alone and is incomplete. The repertoire holds under 200,000 clones, with roughly 80% as singletons. The sequenced sample was PBMCs. Receptors originate from a male donor in good health and CMV-seronegative.

The chain couples TRBV7-2 to TRBJ1-5; 7 bases agree with TRBD1. Germline lookup yields CDR1 SGHTA and CDR2 FQGNSA. The CDR3 has 17 residues. J gave up 0 bases and V 5 bases, and 10 bases lay outside the gene matches. CDR3 region: CASSRETGWNSNQPQHF. The CDR3, as DNA: TGTGCCAGCAGCCGGGAGACAGGGTGGAATAGCAATCAGCCCCAGCATTTT.

The chain employs TRBV10-3 and TRBJ1-2; 9 bases are a match to TRBD1. This CDR3 is 16 amino acids long. Germline trimming cut 2 bases from V and 0 bases from J; bases unmatched to any gene: 4. CDR1 is ENHRY, CDR2 SYGVKD, per germline. As DNA, the CDR3 is TGTGCCATCAGTGAGGGGACAGGGATAGCTAACTATGGCTACACCTTC. This gives the protein CAISEGTGIANYGYTF.

This chain connects TRBV5-1 to TRBJ1-6; D is ambiguous. Germline loops: CDR1 SGHRS, CDR2 YFSETQ. The V end lost 3 bases, the J end lost 8 bases, and 12 bases lay between the germline ends. This CDR3 comprises 14 residues. This CDR3 reads CASSSTLTDSPLHF. The CDR3 DNA reads as TGCGCCAGCAGCTCGACATTAACGGATTCACCCCTCCACTTT.

This clone was recorded many times. The J gene is TRBJ1-4, the V gene TRBV6-5; D gene unclear. Trimming took 6 bases from V and 3 from J, leaving 14 bases between them. The germline V gene has CDR1 MNHEY and CDR2 SVGAGI. The CDR3 totals 15 residues. The CDR3 nucleotides read TGTGCCAGCAGGATTATCGACGGGGCTAATGAAAAACTGTTTTTT. This gives the protein CASRIIDGANEKLFF.

The genes are TRBV15 and TRBJ2-1; D remains ambiguous. This CDR3 has 16 residues. Looked up from germline, CDR1 is LNHNV and CDR2 is YYDKDF (reference sequence). The V gene lost 1 base and the J gene lost 8 bases, with 18 bases spanning the gap. The CDR3 here is CATSRALAFEADEQFF. Written as DNA, the CDR3 is TGTGCCACCAGCAGAGCCTTAGCCTTCGAAGCCGATGAGCAGTTCTTC.

DNA of the CDR3: TGTGCCAGCAGCTCCCCCGACGGGAGCTCCTACAATGAGCAGTTCTTC. It is translated as CASSSPDGSSYNEQFF. The chain is built from TRBV7-8 and TRBJ2-1, with a tentative D call TRBD2 (6 bases). V was cut by 4 bases and J by 0 bases, with 13 bases left in between. CDR3 length equals 16 residues. Per germline, CDR1 SGHVS and CDR2 FQNEAQ. The full variable domain, rest sourced from reference TRBV7-8 and TRBJ2-1, is GAGVSQSPRYKVAKRGQDVALRCDPISGHVSLFWYQQALGQGPEFLTYFQNEAQLDKSGLPSDRFFAERPEGSVSTLKIQRTQQEDSAVYLCASSSPDGSSYNEQFFGPGTRLTVL.

The CDR3 loop is CAISPGYSTDTQYF. The CDR3 DNA is TGTGCCATCAGTCCAGGGTATAGCACAGATACGCAGTATTTT. This sequence joins TRBV10-3 and TRBJ2-3; possible D gene TRBD1, 5 bases. V lost 5 bases, J lost 0 bases, and 9 bases lay in between. The CDR3 length is 14 residues. Looked up from germline, CDR1 is ENHRY and CDR2 is SYGVKD.

This clone has only a few counts. This sample also contains other DNA sequences that code for the same CDR3. This rearrangement joins TRBV18 to TRBJ1-4, with no clear D. The CDR3 has 14 residues. V shed 3 bases and J shed 4 bases, with 9 bases lying between them. Germline V CDR1 and CDR2: KGHSH, LQKENI. CDR3: CASSPSGINEKLFF. For the CDR3, the DNA is TGTGCCAGCTCACCGTCCGGGATTAATGAAAAACTGTTTTTT.

The V gene is TRBV5-4, the J gene TRBJ1-2; D remains unclear. Between the trimmed V and J ends, which lost 0 bases and 6 bases, there was a span of 9 bases. The V gene's germline CDR1 is SGHNT and CDR2 YYREEE (reference sequence). CDR3 length: 13 residues. The CDR3 protein is CASSLGAVHGYTF. The CDR3 DNA sequence: TGTGCCAGCAGCTTGGGGGCTGTCCATGGCTACACCTTC.

In its sample, this clone was seen a few times. This sequence joins TRBV19 and TRBJ2-2; a weak D match, TRBD1 (6 bases). Deletions cut 5 bases from V and 3 bases from J, with 22 bases between. CDR3 length: 18 amino acids. Per the germline V gene, CDR1 is LNHDA and CDR2 is SQIVND (reference sequence). The CDR3 DNA reads as TGTGCCAGTAGTGCCAGAAATTACAGGGCCGGAGACACCGGGGAGCTGTTTTTT. Translating gives CASSARNYRAGDTGELFF.

This rearrangement joins TRBV7-9 to TRBJ1-5; perhaps TRBD1 as D (6 bases). V was trimmed by 5 bases and J by 6 bases, leaving 20 bases between them. Germline V gene sequence: CDR1 SEHNR, CDR2 FQNEAQ (reference sequence). This CDR3 spans 16 amino acids. CDR3 coding DNA: TGTGCCAGCAGCCCGCTAACATCGCCAGGGGTTCAGCCCCAGCATTTT. This translates into CASSPLTSPGVQPQHF.

The rearrangement uses TRBV7-9 and TRBJ2-2; either TRBD1 or TRBD2 may fit D (6 bases each). V was trimmed by 8 bases and J by 7 bases, leaving 23 bases between them. Germline assignment: CDR1 SEHNR and CDR2 FQNEAQ (reference sequence). CDR3 length equals 16 residues. CDR3 sequence: CASPLGGTAGSGELFF. The CDR3 DNA follows: TGTGCCAGCCCCTTAGGGGGTACCGCGGGGAGCGGGGAGCTGTTTTTT. Looking up the rest from reference TRBV7-9 and TRBJ2-2 gives the full variable domain: DTGVSQNPRHKITKRGQNVTFRCDPISEHNRLYWYRQTLGQGPEFLTYFQNEAQLEKSRLLSDRFSAERPKGSFSTLEIQRTEQGDSAMYLCASPLGGTAGSGELFFGEGSRLTVL.

This clone appeared once. The genes are TRBV6-6 and TRBJ2-1, with 7 positions matching TRBD1. The germline V gene has CDR1 MNHNY and CDR2 SVGAGI (reference sequence). The CDR3 covers 11 residues. Germline trimming cut 11 bases from V and 3 bases from J; bases unmatched to any gene: 1. DNA of the CDR3: TGTGCCGCAGGGGGCTACAATGAGCAGTTCTTC. Encoded protein: CAAGGYNEQFF.

The chain joins TRBV2 to TRBJ2-1, with 7 bases that match TRBD1. Germline V gives CDR1 SNHLY, CDR2 FYNNEI. The CDR3 covers 15 residues. V was clipped by 6 bases and J by 5 bases; unmatched bases: 10. For the CDR3, the DNA is TGTGCCAGCAGCGGATACAGGGACAGCAACAATGAGCAGTTCTTC. Protein product: CASSGYRDSNNEQFF.

The gene calls are TRBV18 and TRBJ1-2; the D gene is possibly TRBD1 (5 bases). The CDR3 consists of 16 residues. V lost 1 base and J lost 2, with 14 bases in between. CDR1 is KGHSH and CDR2 is LQKENI in the germline V gene. CDR3 DNA: TGTGCCAGCTCACCACGTCCCCTACAGGCAAACTATGGCTACACCTTC. Translated: CASSPRPLQANYGYTF.